This T cell receptor beta chain was recorded in a study of blood T cell repertoires in COVID-19. Between the trimmed V and J ends, which lost 4 bases and 0 bases, there was a span of 7 bases. Germline CDR1 reads SGHVS; CDR2 reads FQNEAQ. CDR3 size: 13 residues. Authors' methods: Estimation of nucleated cell counts relied on the amplification of reference gene primers. Clones were sequenced by immunoSEQ multiplex PCR, and TCRdb holds only the in-frame ones, with some missing. V, J and clone size are those of that table, while D and trimming were read from the DNA. There are over 150,000 clones in the sample; approximately 80% occur only once, and 6% to 7% lies in the top ten.

The receptor was isolated from a woman between 40 and 50 years old with COVID-19, enrolled during active disease. The specimen was peripheral blood. The chain joins TRBV7-8 to TRBJ2-7; the D is unclear. The CDR3 nucleotides read TGTGCCAGCAGCTCCTTCAGCTCCTACGAGCAGTACTTC. Amino acid sequence: CASSSFSSYEQYF.